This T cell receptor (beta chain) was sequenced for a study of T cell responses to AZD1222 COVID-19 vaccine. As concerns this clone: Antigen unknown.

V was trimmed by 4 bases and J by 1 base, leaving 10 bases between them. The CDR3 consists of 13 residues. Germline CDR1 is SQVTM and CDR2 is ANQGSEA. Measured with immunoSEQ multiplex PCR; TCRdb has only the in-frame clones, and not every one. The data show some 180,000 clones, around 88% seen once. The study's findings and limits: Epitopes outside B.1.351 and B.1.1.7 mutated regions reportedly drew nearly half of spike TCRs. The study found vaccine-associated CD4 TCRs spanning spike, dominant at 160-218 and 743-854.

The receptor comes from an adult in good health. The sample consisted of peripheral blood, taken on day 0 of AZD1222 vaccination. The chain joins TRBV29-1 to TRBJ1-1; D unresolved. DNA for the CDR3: TGCAGCGTTGTGGCGCTCGGGAACACTGAAGCTTTCTTT. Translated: CSVVALGNTEAFF.